What follows are 24 T cell receptor beta chains derived from one specimen sequenced in a study of blood T cells in healthy people across ages. A second PCR of roughly 7 to 11 cycles used a sample-barcoded 5' primer and a J-beta primer mix. One entry per CDR3 protein results from TCRdb running MiXCR on the 5' RACE reads. The repertoire has approximately 1.5 million distinct CDR3 sequences, around 36% of them found once; the top ten carry 10% to 12%. Sample: blood. Receptors were obtained from a woman in her thirties in good health.

This clonotype has just a few counts. V and J are TRBV6-1 and TRBJ1-2; 8 bases map to TRBD1. Germline-derived CDR1 and CDR2 are MNHNS and SASEGT. Trimming at V came to 10 bases and at J to 6 bases, leaving 7 bases not matched to a gene. This CDR3 has 12 residues. As DNA, the CDR3 is TGTGCCACTCCCCAGGGGGCTAATGGCTACACCTTC. The encoded protein is CATPQGANGYTF.

This clonotype was counted between two and nine times. The chain employs TRBV20-1 and TRBJ2-7; D could derive from TRBD1 or TRBD2 (5 bases each). Germline V gene data show CDR1 as DFQATT and CDR2 as SNEGSKA (reference sequence). CDR3 length equals 14 residues. Deletions cut 1 base from V and 2 bases from J, with 12 bases between. The CDR3 region has the DNA TGCAGTGCTAGAGCTGGGACCGCTCCCTACGAGCAGTACTTC. This translates into CSARAGTAPYEQYF.

V usage is TRBV20-1 and J usage is TRBJ1-1, with a weak D call TRBD1 (6 bases). This CDR3 contains 14 residues. The ends were cut back, 3 bases at V and 3 bases at J, with 14 bases in the middle. Germline CDR1 reads DFQATT; CDR2 reads SNEGSKA (reference sequence). DNA for the CDR3: TGCAGTGCTAGGCGGGCAGGGGTCTACACTGAAGCTTTCTTT. Protein product: CSARRAGVYTEAFF.

This chain connects TRBV20-1 to TRBJ2-5, with D possibly matching TRBD2 (6 bases). The CDR3 extends over 15 amino acids. From germline, CDR1 is DFQATT and CDR2 SNEGSKA (reference sequence). Trimming cost V 3 bases and J 3 bases, with 17 bases left between them. The CDR3 protein is CSASLGTGFKETQYF. The CDR3, as DNA: TGCAGTGCTAGTCTCGGGACTGGCTTTAAAGAGACCCAGTACTTC.

The rearrangement joins TRBV19 to TRBJ1-1; D is unclear. The ends were cut back, 0 bases at V and 0 bases at J, with 11 bases in the middle. Germline assignment: CDR1 LNHDA and CDR2 SQIVND (reference sequence). The CDR3 totals 16 residues. As DNA, the CDR3 is TGTGCCAGTAGTATAGACCTCTTTCAGGTGAACACTGAAGCTTTCTTT. Translation gives CASSIDLFQVNTEAFF.

The table lists this clonotype with a few counts. The chain carries TRBV5-1 and TRBJ1-2; 12 positions agree with TRBD1. V was pared by 4 bases and J by 8 bases, with 9 bases of the junction left unmatched. CDR3 length: 15 residues. The germline CDR1 and CDR2 sequences are SGHRS and YFSETQ. The DNA of the CDR3 is TGCGCCAGCAGCGCGACGTACGGGACAGGGGGCGGCTACACCTTC. Its protein product is CASSATYGTGGGYTF.

The chain employs TRBV5-1 and TRBJ2-7, with 9 bases lining up with TRBD1. Germline CDR1 and CDR2: SGHRS and YFSETQ. The CDR3 spans 16 residues. V gave up 0 bases and J gave up 5 bases; unmatched junction bases: 9. This CDR3 reads CASSLALDRGPNEQYF. DNA for the CDR3: TGCGCCAGCAGCTTGGCCTTGGACAGGGGCCCCAACGAGCAGTACTTC.

V and J are TRBV10-1 and TRBJ2-7; TRBD2 aligns across 12 bases. CDR3 length: 13 residues. From germline, CDR1 is WNHNN and CDR2 SYGVQD (reference sequence). The J segment lost 6 bases and the V segment lost 8 bases, leaving 5 bases of the junction unmatched. The DNA of the CDR3 is TGCGCCAGCCAGAGGACTAGCGGGACCGAGCAGTACTTC. Its translation is CASQRTSGTEQYF.

This clonotype was seen more than once but under ten times. The CDR3 is CASRESRVTDTQYF. In nucleotides, the CDR3 is TGTGCCAGCCGAGAGAGTCGGGTCACAGATACGCAGTATTTT. This chain connects TRBV12-3 or TRBV12-4 to TRBJ2-3; D unresolved. The CDR3 is 14 residues long. Trimming left V 8 bases short and J 2 bases short, with 14 bases between.

This clonotype was observed a few times. The chain links TRBV7-3 to TRBJ2-3; possibly TRBD2 for D (7 bases). The V end was cut by 2 bases, the J end by 3 bases, with 15 bases between. Germline loops: CDR1 SGHTA, CDR2 FQGTGA. This CDR3 is built from 16 residues. DNA for the CDR3: TGTGCCAGCAGCTTATTTGGGGCGGGGGCGACAGATACGCAGTATTTT. This translates into CASSLFGAGATDTQYF.

This chain joins TRBV6-1 and TRBJ2-3, with 7 bases matching TRBD2. The V and J ends lost 6 bases and 5 bases, in that order; junction bases with no gene match: 8. Per germline, CDR1 MNHNS and CDR2 SASEGT. The CDR3 sequence is 14 residues long. The chain's CDR3 is CASSDGTIEDTQYF. The CDR3 DNA reads as TGTGCCAGCAGCGACGGGACTATAGAAGATACGCAGTATTTT.

This clonotype was seen ten or more times. The chain links TRBV7-2 to TRBJ2-5; the D gene could be TRBD1 or TRBD2 (5 bases each). The CDR3 has 15 residues. Germline lookup yields CDR1 SGHTA and CDR2 FQGNSA. Deletions cut 2 bases from V and 7 bases from J, with 17 bases between. CDR3 amino acids: CASSLRGPGGGTQYF. The CDR3 region has the DNA TGTGCCAGCAGCTTAAGGGGTCCCGGTGGGGGGACCCAGTACTTC.

The chain recombines TRBV3-1 with TRBJ2-5; D may correspond to TRBD1 or TRBD2 (5 bases each). The CDR3 contains 16 residues. Trimming shortened V by 3 bases and J by 4 bases, and 18 bases separated the two germline ends. Germline assignment: CDR1 LGHDT and CDR2 YNNKEL (reference sequence). The CDR3 bases are TGTGCCAGCAGCCAGACGAGACAAGGGGCGGGAGAGACCCAGTACTTC. It specifies CASSQTRQGAGETQYF.

This clonotype was counted ten times or more. This sequence joins TRBV29-1 and TRBJ2-7; 7 nucleotides line up with TRBD1. The CDR3 is 15 amino acids. CDR1 and CDR2 from the germline V gene are SQVTM and ANQGSEA. V was clipped by 1 base and J by 3 bases; unmatched bases: 9. The CDR3 nucleotides read TGCAGCGTTGAAGGCGGCAGGGGGAGCCTCTACGAGCAGTACTTC. Protein product: CSVEGGRGSLYEQYF.

This sequence joins TRBV5-4 and TRBJ2-3; 8 positions agree with TRBD1. The CDR3 runs 16 residues. The germline V gene encodes CDR1 SGHNT and CDR2 YYREEE (reference sequence). The trim removed 4 bases at V and 4 bases at J, leaving 11 bases unmatched. The CDR3 DNA reads as TGTGCCAGCAGCCTAGGACAGGGCAAGGGCGCAGATACGCAGTATTTT. Translated: CASSLGQGKGADTQYF.

The rearrangement links TRBV20-1 to TRBJ1-2; 12 bases align to TRBD1. The CDR3 is made up of 14 amino acids. Trimming took 3 bases from V and 8 from J; bases not matched to a gene: 7. From germline, CDR1 is DFQATT and CDR2 SNEGSKA (reference sequence). The CDR3 nucleotides read TGCAGTGCTAGTATAGGGACAGGGGGCGAAGGCTACACCTTC. Amino acids: CSASIGTGGEGYTF.

The chain combines TRBV9 with TRBJ1-1, with D unresolved. Germline lookup yields CDR1 SGDLS and CDR2 YYNGEE. The V and J ends lost 4 bases and 0 bases respectively, with 16 bases between them. The CDR3 contains 16 residues. CDR3 residues: CASSPRVSSMNTEAFF. CDR3 DNA: TGTGCCAGCAGCCCCCGGGTTTCGTCCATGAACACTGAAGCTTTCTTT.

This chain links TRBV3-1 with TRBJ2-1, with D hard to call. The CDR3 has 15 residues. Per germline, CDR1 LGHDT and CDR2 YNNKEL (reference sequence). The V and J ends lost 4 bases and 5 bases respectively, with 15 bases between them. CDR3 sequence (DNA): TGTGCCAGCAGCCCCGCGCCATTACAAGACAATGAGCAGTTCTTC. Translated: CASSPAPLQDNEQFF.

The chain combines TRBV27 with TRBJ2-4; 8 bases are shared with TRBD2. In germline, CDR1 is MNHEY, CDR2 SMNVEV (reference sequence). The CDR3 loop spans 13 amino acids. Germline trimming cut 0 bases from V and 12 bases from J; bases unmatched to any gene: 4. This CDR3 reads CASSLSPGGAQYF. In nucleotides, the CDR3 is TGTGCCAGCAGTTTATCCCCCGGGGGGGCTCAGTACTTC.

The chain combines TRBV4-1 with TRBJ1-1; 9 nucleotides align to TRBD1. Germline V gene sequence: CDR1 MGHRA, CDR2 YSYEKL. The CDR3 extends over 16 amino acids. With V trimmed by 1 base and J by 1 base, 4 bases remained unmatched. This CDR3 is CASSQVKTGGNTEAFF. The CDR3 DNA sequence: TGCGCCAGCAGCCAAGTAAAGACAGGGGGGAACACTGAAGCTTTCTTT.

This clonotype was observed a few times. The chain employs TRBV15 and TRBJ2-7; D is possibly TRBD2 (5 bases). Deletions cut 2 bases from V and 0 bases from J, with 11 bases between. CDR3 size: 15 residues. The V gene's germline CDR1 is LNHNV and CDR2 YYDKDF (reference sequence). CDR3 sequence reads: CATSRSGLSSYEQYF. In DNA, the CDR3 is TGTGCCACCAGCAGAAGCGGTTTAAGCTCCTACGAGCAGTACTTC. The full variable domain, in which reference TRBV15 and TRBJ2-7 provide the parts outside the CDR3, is DAMVIQNPRYQVTQFGKPVTLSCSQTLNHNVMYWYQQKSSQAPKLLFHYYDKDFNNEADTPDNFQSRRPNTSFCFLDIRSPGLGDTAMYLCATSRSGLSSYEQYFGPGTRLTVT.

V is TRBV5-6 and J is TRBJ2-5; 11 bases are a match to TRBD1. Per germline, CDR1 SGHDT and CDR2 YYEEEE. The CDR3 spans 16 residues. V dropped 0 bases and J dropped 5; count of bases not matched to a gene: 6. This CDR3 reads CASSLGTGGLRETQYF. The CDR3, as DNA: TGTGCCAGCAGCTTGGGGACAGGGGGCCTTCGGGAGACCCAGTACTTC.

This clonotype was counted a few times. This chain uses TRBV30 with TRBJ1-5; no clear D gene. V was clipped by 0 bases and J by 11 bases, with 8 bases between them. Per the germline V gene, CDR1 is GTSNPN and CDR2 is SVGIG (reference sequence). The CDR3 is 11 residues long. CDR3 region: CAWSVWASQHF. CDR3 DNA sequence: TGTGCCTGGAGTGTATGGGCCTCCCAGCATTTT. The full variable domain, rest sourced from reference TRBV30 and TRBJ1-5, is SQTIHQWPATLVQPVGSPLSLECTVEGTSNPNLYWYRQAAGRGLQLLFYSVGIGQISSEVPQNLSASRPQDRQFILSSKKLLLSDSGFYLCAWSVWASQHFGDGTRLSIL.

The chain couples TRBV12-3 or TRBV12-4 to TRBJ2-7; 9 bases fit TRBD1. Trimming cost V 3 bases and J 4 bases; bases outside gene matches: 4. CDR3 length equals 14 residues. CDR3 in DNA: TGTGCCAGCAGTTTTGGGACAGGGAAATACGAGCAGTACTTC. The encoded protein is CASSFGTGKYEQYF.